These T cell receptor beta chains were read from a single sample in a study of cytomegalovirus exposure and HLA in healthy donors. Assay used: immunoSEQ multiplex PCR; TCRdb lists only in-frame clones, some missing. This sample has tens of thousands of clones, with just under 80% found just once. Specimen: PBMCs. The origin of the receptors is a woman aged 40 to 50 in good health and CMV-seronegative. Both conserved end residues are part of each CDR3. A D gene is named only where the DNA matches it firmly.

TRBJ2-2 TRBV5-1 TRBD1 CASGPGGTGELFF
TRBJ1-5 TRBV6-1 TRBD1 CATRTGPYSNQPQHF
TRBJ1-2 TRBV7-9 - CASTPGGYGYTF
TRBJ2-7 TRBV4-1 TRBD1 CASSHGTGNPYEQYF
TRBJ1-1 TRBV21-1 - CASSKGKNTEAFF
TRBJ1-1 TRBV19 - CASSISIAGMNTEAFF
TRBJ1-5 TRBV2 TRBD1 CASRNRGGSQPQHF
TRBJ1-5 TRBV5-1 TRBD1 CASSWRTGGAKHF
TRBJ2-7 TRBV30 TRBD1 CAFSPGTGYEQYF
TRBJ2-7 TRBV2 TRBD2 CASYPTSVQTYEQYF
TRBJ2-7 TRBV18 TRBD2 CASSPKTSGTYEQYF
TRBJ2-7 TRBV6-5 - CASSYKDSISYEQYF
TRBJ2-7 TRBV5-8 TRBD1 CASSYRTGASYEQYF
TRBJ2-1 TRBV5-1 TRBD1 CASSRRQGALNEQFF
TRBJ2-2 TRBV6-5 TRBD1 CASSYFRQGGTGELFF
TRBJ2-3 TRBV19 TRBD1 CASKIQGASTDTQYF
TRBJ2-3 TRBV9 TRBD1 CASSNWDSYTDTQYF
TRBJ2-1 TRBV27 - CASSFDTNEQFF
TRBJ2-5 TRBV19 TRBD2 CASTTSVGSQETQYF
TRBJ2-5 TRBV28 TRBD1 CASRGTGRETQYF
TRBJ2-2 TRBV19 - CASKYFGTPNTGELFF
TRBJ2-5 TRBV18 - CASSPGPETQYF
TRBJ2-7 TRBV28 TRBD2 CASSSPRSGRGGEQYF
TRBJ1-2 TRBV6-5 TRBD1 CASSSGQGLDGYTF
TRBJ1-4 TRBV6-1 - CASSDRINEKLFF
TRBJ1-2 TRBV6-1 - CASSERGFGYTF
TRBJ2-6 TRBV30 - CAWSVPGVGANVLTF
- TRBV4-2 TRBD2 CASSQGVASGRDEQYF